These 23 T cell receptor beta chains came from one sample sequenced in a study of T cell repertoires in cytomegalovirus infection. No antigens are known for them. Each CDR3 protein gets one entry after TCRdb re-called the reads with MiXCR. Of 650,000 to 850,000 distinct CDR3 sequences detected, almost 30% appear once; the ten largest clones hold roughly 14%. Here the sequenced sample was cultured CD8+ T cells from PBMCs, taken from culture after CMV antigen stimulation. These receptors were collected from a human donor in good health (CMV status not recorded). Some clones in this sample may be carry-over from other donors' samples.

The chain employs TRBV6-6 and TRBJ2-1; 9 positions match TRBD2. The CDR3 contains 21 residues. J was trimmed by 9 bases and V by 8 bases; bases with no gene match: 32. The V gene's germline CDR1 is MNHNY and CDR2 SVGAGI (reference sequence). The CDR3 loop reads CASSTSTLLDPLAGIRGEQFF. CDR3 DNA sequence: TGTGCCAGCTCCACCTCAACGTTACTCGATCCTCTAGCGGGGATCCGGGGTGAGCAGTTCTTC.

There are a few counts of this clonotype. CDR3 amino acids: CASRTQGLEQFF. The CDR3 nucleotides read TGTGCCAGCAGAACGCAGGGTCTCGAGCAGTTCTTC. This chain joins TRBV27 and TRBJ2-1; a possible D gene is TRBD1 (5 bases). V was clipped by 6 bases and J by 10 bases, with 13 bases between them. Germline CDR1 reads MNHEY; CDR2 reads SMNVEV (reference sequence). CDR3 length: 12 residues.

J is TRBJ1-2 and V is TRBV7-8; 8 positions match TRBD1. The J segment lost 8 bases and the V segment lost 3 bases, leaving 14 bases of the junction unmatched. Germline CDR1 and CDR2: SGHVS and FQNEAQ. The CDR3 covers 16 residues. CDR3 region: CASSFGTGTSTIGYTF. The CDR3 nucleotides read TGTGCCAGCAGCTTCGGGACAGGAACTTCAACTATCGGCTACACCTTC.

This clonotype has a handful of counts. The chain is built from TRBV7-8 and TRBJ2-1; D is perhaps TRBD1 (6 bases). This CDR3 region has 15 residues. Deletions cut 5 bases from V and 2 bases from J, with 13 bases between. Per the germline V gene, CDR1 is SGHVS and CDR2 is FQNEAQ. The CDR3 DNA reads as TGTGCCAGCAGCCAAGTGGGACACCCCTACAATGAGCAGTTCTTC. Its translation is CASSQVGHPYNEQFF.

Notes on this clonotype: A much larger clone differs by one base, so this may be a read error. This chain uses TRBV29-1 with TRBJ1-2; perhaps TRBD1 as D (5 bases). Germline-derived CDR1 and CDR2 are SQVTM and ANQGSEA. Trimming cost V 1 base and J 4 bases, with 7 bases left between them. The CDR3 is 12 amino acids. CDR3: CSVEGGSYGYTF. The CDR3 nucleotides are TGCAGCGTTGAAGGGGGGAGCTATGGCTACACCTTC. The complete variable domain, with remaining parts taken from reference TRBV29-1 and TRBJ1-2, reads SAVISQKPSRDICQRGTSLTIQCQVDSQVTMMFWYRQQPGQSLTLIATANQGSEATYESGFVIDKFPISRPNLTFSTLTVSNMSPEDSSIYLCSVEGGSYGYTFGSGTRLTVV.

The CDR3 DNA is TGTGCCAGCAGCCCCTCGGCAAGGGAGACCCAGTACTTC. Protein sequence: CASSPSARETQYF. V is TRBV7-9 and J is TRBJ2-5; D is ambiguous. Trimming pared 5 bases from V and 5 bases from J, leaving 12 bases between. This CDR3 is 13 amino acids long. From germline, CDR1 is SEHNR and CDR2 FQNEAQ (reference sequence).

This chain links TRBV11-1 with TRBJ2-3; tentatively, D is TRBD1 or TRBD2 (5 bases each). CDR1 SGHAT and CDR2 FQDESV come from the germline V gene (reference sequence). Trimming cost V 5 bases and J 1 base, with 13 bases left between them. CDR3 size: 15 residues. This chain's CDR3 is CASSPEGDGTDTQYF. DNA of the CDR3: TGTGCCAGCAGCCCCGAAGGGGACGGCACAGATACGCAGTATTTT.

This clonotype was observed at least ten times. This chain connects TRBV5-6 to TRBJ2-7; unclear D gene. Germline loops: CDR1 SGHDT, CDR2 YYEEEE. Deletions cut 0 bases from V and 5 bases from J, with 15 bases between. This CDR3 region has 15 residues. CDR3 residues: CASSLGFGLTDEQYF. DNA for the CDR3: TGTGCCAGCAGCTTGGGGTTTGGCCTTACCGACGAGCAGTACTTC.

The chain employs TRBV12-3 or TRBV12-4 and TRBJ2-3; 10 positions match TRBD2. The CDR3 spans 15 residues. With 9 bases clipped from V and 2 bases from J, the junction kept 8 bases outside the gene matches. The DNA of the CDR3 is TGTGCCAGTAACAAGCGGGGGGGGATCACAGATACGCAGTATTTT. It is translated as CASNKRGGITDTQYF.

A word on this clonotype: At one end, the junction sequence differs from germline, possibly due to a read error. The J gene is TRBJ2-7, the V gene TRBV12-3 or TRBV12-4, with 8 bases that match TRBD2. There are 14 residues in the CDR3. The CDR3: CASSPGGVSSEQYF. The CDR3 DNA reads TGCGCCAGCAGTCCCGGGGGGGTGAGTTCCGAGCAGTACTTC.

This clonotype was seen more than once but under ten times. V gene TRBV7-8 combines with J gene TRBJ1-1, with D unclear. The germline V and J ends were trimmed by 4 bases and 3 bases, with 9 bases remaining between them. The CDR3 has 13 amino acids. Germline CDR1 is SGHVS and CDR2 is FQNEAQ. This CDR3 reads CASSSLEYTEAFF. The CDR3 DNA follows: TGTGCCAGCAGCTCACTGGAGTACACTGAAGCTTTCTTT.

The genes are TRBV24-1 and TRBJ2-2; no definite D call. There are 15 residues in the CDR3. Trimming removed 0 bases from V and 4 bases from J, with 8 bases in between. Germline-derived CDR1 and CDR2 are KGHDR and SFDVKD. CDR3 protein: CATSDLGHSTGELFF. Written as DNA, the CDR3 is TGTGCCACCAGTGATTTGGGCCATTCCACCGGGGAGCTGTTTTTT.

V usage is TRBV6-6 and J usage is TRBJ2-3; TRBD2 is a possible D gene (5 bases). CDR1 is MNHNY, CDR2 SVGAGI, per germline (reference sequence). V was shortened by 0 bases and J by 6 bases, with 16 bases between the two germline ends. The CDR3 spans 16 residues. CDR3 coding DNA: TGTGCCAGCAGTTACTCGAAGGGCCGTGAGCGGGATACGCAGTATTTT. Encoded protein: CASSYSKGRERDTQYF.

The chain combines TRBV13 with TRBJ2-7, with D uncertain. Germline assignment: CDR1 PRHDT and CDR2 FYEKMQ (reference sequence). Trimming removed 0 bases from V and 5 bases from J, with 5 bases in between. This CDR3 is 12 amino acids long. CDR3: CASSLGVHEQYF. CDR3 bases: TGTGCCAGCAGCTTAGGGGTACACGAGCAGTACTTC.

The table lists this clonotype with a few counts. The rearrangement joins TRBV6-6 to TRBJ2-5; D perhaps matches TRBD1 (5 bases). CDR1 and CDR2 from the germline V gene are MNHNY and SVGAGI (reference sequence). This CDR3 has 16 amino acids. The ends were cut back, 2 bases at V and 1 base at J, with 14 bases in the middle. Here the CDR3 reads CASSYRRADVQETQYF. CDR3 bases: TGTGCCAGCAGTTACCGCAGGGCAGACGTCCAAGAGACCCAGTACTTC.

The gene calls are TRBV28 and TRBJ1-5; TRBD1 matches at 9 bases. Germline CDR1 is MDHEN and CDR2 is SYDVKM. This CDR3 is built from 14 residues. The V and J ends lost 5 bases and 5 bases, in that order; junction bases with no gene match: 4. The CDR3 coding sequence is TGTGCCAGCAGTCCCAACAGGGGGCATCAGCCCCAGCATTTT. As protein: CASSPNRGHQPQHF.

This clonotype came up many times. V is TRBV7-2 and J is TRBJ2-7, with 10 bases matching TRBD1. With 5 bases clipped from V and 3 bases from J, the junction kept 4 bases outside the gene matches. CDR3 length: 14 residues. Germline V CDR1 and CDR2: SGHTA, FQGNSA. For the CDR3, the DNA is TGTGCCAGCAGCCCGGGGGACAGGGGCTACGAGCAGTACTTC. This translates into CASSPGDRGYEQYF.

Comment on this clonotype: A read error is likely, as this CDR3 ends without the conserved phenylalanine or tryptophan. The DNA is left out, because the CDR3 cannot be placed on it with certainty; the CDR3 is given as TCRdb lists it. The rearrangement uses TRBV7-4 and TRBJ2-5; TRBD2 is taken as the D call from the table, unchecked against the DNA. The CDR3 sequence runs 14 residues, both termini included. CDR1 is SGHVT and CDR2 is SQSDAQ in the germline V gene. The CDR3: CASSPGTSGVVCGG.

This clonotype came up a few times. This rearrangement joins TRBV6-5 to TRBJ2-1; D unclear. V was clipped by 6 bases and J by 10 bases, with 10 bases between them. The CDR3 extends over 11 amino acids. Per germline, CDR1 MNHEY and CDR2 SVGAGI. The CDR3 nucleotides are TGTGCCAGCAGAGGACCAGCGGAGCAGTTCTTC. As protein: CASRGPAEQFF.

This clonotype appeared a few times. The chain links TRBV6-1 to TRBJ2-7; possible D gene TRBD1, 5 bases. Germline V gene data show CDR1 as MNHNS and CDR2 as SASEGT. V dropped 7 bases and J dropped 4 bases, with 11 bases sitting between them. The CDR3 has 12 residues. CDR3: CASTGRGYEQYF. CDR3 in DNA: TGTGCCAGCACCGGAAGGGGATACGAGCAGTACTTC.

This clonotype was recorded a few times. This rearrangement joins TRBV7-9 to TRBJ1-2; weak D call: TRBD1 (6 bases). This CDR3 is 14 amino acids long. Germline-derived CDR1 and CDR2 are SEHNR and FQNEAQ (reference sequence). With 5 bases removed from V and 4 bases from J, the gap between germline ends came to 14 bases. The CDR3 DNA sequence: TGTGCCAGCAGCAATAGGGGGGCTGGCTATGGCTACACCTTC. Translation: CASSNRGAGYGYTF.

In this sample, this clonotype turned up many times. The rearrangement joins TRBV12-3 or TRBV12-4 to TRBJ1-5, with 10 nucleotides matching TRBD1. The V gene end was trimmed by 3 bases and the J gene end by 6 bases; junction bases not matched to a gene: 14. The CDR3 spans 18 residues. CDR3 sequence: CASSFVGQGHPDGQPQHF. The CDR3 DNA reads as TGTGCCAGCAGTTTTGTGGGACAGGGGCACCCAGATGGTCAGCCCCAGCATTTT.

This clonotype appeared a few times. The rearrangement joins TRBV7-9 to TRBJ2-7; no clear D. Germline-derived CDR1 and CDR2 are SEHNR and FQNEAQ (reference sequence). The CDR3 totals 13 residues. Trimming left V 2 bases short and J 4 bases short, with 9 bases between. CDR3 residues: CASSLIPNYEQYF. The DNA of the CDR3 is TGTGCCAGCAGCTTAATTCCGAATTACGAGCAGTACTTC. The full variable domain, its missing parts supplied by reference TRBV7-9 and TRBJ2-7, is DTGVSQNPRHKITKRGQNVTFRCDPISEHNRLYWYRQTLGQGPEFLTYFQNEAQLEKSRLLSDRFSAERPKGSFSTLEIQRTEQGDSAMYLCASSLIPNYEQYFGPGTRLTVT.